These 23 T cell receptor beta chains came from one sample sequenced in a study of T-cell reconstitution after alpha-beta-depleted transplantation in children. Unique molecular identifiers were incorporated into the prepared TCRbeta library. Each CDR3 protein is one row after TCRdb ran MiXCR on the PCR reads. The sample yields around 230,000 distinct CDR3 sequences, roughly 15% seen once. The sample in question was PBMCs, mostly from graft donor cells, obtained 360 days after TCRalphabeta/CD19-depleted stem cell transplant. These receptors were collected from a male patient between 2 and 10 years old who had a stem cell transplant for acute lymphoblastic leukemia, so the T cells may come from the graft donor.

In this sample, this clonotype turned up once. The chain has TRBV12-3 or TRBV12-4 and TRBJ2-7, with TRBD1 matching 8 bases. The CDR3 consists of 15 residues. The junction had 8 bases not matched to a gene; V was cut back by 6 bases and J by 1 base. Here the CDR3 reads CASSPGQGLSYEQYF. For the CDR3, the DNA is TGTGCCAGCAGCCCTGGACAGGGCCTATCCTACGAGCAGTACTTC.

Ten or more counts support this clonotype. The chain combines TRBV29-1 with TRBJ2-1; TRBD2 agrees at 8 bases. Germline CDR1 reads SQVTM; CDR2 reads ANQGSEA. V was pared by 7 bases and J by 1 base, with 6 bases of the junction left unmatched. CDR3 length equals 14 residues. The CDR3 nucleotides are TGCAGCGCTGGAGGACTAGCATCCTACAATGAGCAGTTCTTC. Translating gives CSAGGLASYNEQFF.

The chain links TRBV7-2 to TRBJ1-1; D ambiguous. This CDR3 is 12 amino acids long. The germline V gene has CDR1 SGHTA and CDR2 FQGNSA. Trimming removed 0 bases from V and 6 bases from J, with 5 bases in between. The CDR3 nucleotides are TGTGCCAGCAGCTTAGCTGGATCTGAAGCTTTCTTT. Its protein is CASSLAGSEAFF.

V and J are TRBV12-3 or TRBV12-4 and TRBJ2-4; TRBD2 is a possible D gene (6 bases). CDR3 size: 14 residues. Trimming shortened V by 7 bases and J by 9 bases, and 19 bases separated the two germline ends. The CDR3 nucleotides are TGTGCCAGCACTTACCCTGGGGGGTGGACCATTCAGTACTTC. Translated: CASTYPGGWTIQYF.

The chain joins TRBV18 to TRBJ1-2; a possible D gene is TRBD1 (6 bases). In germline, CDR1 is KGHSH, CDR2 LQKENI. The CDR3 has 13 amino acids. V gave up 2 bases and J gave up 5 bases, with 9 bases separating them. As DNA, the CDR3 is TGTGCCAGCTCACCAGAGACAGGATATGGCTACACCTTC. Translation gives CASSPETGYGYTF.

The DNA for the CDR3 is TGTGCCAGCAGTTACCCCAGTCCGGGACAGAATGGCTACACCTTC. Residues: CASSYPSPGQNGYTF. The chain has TRBV6-5 and TRBJ1-2, with 7 bases matching TRBD1. V lost 2 bases, J lost 6 bases, and 9 bases stayed unmatched. Germline CDR1 reads MNHEY; CDR2 reads SVGAGI. CDR3 size: 15 residues.

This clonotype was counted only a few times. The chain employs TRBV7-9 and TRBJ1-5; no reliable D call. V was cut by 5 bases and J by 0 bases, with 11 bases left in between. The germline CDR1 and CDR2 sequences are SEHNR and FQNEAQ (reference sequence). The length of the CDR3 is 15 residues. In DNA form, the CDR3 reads TGTGCCAGCAGCCTAGGGTCGGCTAGCAATCAGCCCCAGCATTTT. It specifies CASSLGSASNQPQHF.

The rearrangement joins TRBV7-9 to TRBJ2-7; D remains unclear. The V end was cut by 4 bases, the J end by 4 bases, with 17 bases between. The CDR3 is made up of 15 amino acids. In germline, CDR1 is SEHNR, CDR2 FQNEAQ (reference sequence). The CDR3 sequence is CASSSQVAPPYEQYF. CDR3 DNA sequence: TGTGCCAGCAGCTCCCAGGTCGCACCACCTTACGAGCAGTACTTC.

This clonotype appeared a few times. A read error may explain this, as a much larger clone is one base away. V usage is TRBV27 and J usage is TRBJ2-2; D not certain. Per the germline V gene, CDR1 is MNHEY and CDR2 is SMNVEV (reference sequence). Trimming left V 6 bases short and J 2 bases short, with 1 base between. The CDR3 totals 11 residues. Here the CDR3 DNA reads TGTGCCAGCAGCAACACCGGGGAGCTGTTTTTT. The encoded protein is CASSNTGELFF.

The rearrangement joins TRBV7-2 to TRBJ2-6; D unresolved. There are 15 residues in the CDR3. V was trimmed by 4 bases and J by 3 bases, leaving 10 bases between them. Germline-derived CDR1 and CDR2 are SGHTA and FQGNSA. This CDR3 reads CASSYGYGGANVLTF. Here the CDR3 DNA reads TGTGCCAGCAGCTACGGATATGGTGGGGCCAACGTCCTGACTTTC.

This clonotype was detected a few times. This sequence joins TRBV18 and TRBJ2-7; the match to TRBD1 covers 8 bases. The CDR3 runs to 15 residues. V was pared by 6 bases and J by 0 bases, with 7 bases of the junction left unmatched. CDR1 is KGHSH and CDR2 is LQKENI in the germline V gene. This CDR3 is CASSGLTGGSYEQYF. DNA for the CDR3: TGTGCCAGCTCCGGTCTAACAGGGGGCTCCTACGAGCAGTACTTC.

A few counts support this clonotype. CDR3 sequence (DNA): TGTGCCAGCAGCCAACCCTATCCCTCTGGACAGGGTGGGAACTACGAGCAGTACTTC. Amino acid sequence: CASSQPYPSGQGGNYEQYF. The J gene is TRBJ2-7, the V gene TRBV11-1; 8 positions match TRBD1. This CDR3 spans 19 amino acids. Germline-derived CDR1 and CDR2 are SGHAT and FQDESV (reference sequence). Trimming removed 5 bases from V and 3 bases from J; junction bases left unmatched: 21. Drawing the rest from reference TRBV11-1 and TRBJ2-7, the complete variable domain is EAEVAQSPRYKITEKSQAVAFWCDPISGHATLYWYRQILGQGPELLVQFQDESVVDDSQLPKDRFSAERLKGVDSTLKIQPAELGDSAMYLCASSQPYPSGQGGNYEQYFGPGTRLTVT.

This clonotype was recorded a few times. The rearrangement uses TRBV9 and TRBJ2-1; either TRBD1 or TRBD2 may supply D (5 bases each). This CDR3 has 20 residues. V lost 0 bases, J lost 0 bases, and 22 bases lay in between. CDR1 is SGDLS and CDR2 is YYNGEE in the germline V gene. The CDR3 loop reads CASSVAEGTAWLHSYNEQFF. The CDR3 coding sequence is TGTGCCAGCAGCGTAGCAGAGGGGACGGCCTGGTTGCACTCCTACAATGAGCAGTTCTTC. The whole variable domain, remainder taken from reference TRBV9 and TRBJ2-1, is DSGVTQTPKHLITATGQRVTLRCSPRSGDLSVYWYQQSLDQGLQFLIQYYNGEERAKGNILERFSAQQFPDLHSELNLSSLELGDSALYFCASSVAEGTAWLHSYNEQFFGPGTRLTVL.

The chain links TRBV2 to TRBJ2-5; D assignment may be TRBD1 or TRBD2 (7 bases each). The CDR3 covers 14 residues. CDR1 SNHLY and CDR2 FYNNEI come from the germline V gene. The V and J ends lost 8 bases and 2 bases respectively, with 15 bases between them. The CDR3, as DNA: TGTGCCAGCTCGCAGGGGGGGCTGCAAGAGACCCAGTACTTC. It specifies CASSQGGLQETQYF.

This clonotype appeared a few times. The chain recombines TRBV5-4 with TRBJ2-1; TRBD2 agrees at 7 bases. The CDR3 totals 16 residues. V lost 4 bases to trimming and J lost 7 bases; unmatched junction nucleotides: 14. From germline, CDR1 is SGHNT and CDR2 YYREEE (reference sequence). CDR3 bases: TGTGCCAGCAGCCCGTCCCGTGGGACTATTGGTAATGAGCAGTTCTTC. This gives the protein CASSPSRGTIGNEQFF.

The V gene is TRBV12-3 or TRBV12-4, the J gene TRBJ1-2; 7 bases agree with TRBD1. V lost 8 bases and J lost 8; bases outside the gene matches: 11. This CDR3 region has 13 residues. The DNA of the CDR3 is TGTGCCAGCGAACGACAGGGAGTTGAGGGCTACACCTTC. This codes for CASERQGVEGYTF.

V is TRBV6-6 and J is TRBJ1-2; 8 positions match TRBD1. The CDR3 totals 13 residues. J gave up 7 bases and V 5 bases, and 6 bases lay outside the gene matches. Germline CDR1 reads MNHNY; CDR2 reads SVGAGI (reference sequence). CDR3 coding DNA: TGTGCCAGCAGTACAGACAGGGGCGGTGGCTACACCTTC. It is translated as CASSTDRGGGYTF.

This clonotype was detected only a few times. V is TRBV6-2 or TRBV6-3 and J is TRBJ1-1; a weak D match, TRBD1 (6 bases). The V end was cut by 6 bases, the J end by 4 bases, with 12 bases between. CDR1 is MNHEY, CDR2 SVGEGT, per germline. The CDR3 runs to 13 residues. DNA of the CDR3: TGTGCCAGCAGAAAACAGGGCCCCACTGAAGCTTTCTTT. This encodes CASRKQGPTEAFF.

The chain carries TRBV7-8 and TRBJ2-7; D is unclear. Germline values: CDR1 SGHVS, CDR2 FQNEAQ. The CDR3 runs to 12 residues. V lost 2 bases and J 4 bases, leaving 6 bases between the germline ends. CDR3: CASSLNGYEQYF. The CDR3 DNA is TGTGCCAGCAGCTTAAACGGGTACGAGCAGTACTTC.

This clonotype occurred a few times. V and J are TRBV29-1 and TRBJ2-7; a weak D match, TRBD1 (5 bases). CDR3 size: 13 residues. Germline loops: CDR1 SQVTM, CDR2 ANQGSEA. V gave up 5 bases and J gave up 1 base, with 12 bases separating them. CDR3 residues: CSVIWGVSYEQYF. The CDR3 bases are TGCAGCGTTATTTGGGGCGTATCCTACGAGCAGTACTTC.

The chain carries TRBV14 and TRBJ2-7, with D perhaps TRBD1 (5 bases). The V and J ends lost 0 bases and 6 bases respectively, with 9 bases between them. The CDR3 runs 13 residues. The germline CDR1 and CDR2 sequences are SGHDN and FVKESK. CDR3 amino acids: CASSQDRASEQYF. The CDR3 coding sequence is TGTGCCAGCAGCCAAGACAGGGCTTCCGAGCAGTACTTC.

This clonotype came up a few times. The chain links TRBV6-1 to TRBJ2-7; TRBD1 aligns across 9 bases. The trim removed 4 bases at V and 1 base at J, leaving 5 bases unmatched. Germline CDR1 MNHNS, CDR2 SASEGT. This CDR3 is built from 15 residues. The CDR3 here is CASSGRDRASYEQYF. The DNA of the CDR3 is TGTGCCAGCAGTGGCCGGGACAGGGCATCCTACGAGCAGTACTTC.

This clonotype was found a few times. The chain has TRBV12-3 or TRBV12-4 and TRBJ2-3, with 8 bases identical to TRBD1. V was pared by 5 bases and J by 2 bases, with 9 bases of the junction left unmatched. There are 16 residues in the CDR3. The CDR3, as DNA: TGTGCCAGCAGTCCAATCGGGGACAGGACCACAGATACGCAGTATTTT. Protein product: CASSPIGDRTTDTQYF.